This T cell receptor beta chain is from a study of post-analysis software for immune sequencing data. Study-wide context: The patients showed relapsing-remitting, secondary progressive and progressive-relapsing multiple sclerosis courses. Study results and caveats: The normalized Chao1 diversity of multiple sclerosis patients was significantly lower than that of controls.

Regarding this clonotype: Its antigen remains unidentified.

Each TCR beta cDNA library carried unique molecular identifiers. There were about 1 to 10 million T cells, and 480,000 or so cDNA molecules came from them. TCRdb analysed the PCR reads with MiXCR anew, one entry per CDR3 protein. This repertoire shows about half a million distinct CDR3 sequences, nearly 45% found once; its top ten account for 12%. The sample consisted of blood. The receptor comes from a girl aged 10 to 17 with multiple sclerosis.

The DNA of the CDR3 is TGTGCCAGCAGCTCGGGGACTAGCGGGAGTTTTGGGGCCAACGTCCTGACTTTC. Translated: CASSSGTSGSFGANVLTF. V is TRBV11-1 and J is TRBJ2-6, with 14 bases matching TRBD2. The CDR3 totals 18 residues. Per germline, CDR1 SGHAT and CDR2 FQDESV (reference sequence). Losses at the gene ends were 4 bases for V and 3 bases for J; bases not matched to a gene: 5.